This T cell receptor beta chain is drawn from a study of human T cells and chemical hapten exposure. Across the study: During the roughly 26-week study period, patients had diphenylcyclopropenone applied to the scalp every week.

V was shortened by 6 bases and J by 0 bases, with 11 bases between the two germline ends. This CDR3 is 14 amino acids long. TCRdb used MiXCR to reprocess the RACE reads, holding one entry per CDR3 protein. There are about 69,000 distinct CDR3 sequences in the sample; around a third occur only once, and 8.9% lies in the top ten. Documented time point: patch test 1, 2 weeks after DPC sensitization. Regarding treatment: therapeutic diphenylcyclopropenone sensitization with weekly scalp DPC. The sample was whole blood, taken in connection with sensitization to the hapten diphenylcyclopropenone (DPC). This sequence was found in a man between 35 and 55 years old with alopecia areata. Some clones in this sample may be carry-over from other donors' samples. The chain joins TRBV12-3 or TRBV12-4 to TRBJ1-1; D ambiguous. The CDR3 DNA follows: TGTGCCAGCAGCCTTCCCCGGGTGAACACTGAAGCTTTCTTT. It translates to CASSLPRVNTEAFF.